One and the same sample provided the 14 T cell receptor beta chains below, sequenced in a study of shared clonotypes between healthy human individuals. Only in-frame clones appear in the TCRdb table, and some are missing; sequencing was by immunoSEQ multiplex PCR. The table has some 1.1 million clones, approximately 77% seen once. Sequenced sample: memory CD4+ T cells from PBMCs. Subset of the sample: CD45RA-negative fraction. The source of these receptors is a man aged 18 to 29 in good health. Some clones in this sample may be carry-over from other donors' samples.

V gene TRBV5-1 combines with J gene TRBJ2-2, with D possibly matching TRBD2 (6 bases). CDR1 is SGHRS and CDR2 is YFSETQ in the germline V gene. The CDR3 contains 16 residues. With 4 bases removed from V and 6 bases from J, the gap between germline ends came to 19 bases. The CDR3 is CASSPVLAGAAGELFF. For the CDR3, the DNA is TGCGCCAGCAGCCCCGTACTAGCCGGAGCGGCCGGGGAGCTGTTTTTT. Combining the CDR3 with reference TRBV5-1 and TRBJ2-2 gives the whole variable domain KAGVTQTPRYLIKTRGQQVTLSCSPISGHRSVSWYQQTPGQGLQFLFEYFSETQRNKGNFPGRFSGRQFSNSRSEMNVSTLELGDSALYLCASSPVLAGAAGELFFGEGSRLTVL.

The V call is TRBV27, the J call TRBJ2-3; D might be TRBD2 (5 bases). In germline, CDR1 is MNHEY, CDR2 SMNVEV (reference sequence). V lost 2 bases to trimming and J lost 2 bases, with 14 bases between them. The CDR3 runs 16 residues. Written as DNA, the CDR3 is TGTGCCAGCAGTTTAAGGGCTAGCTACCCCACAGATACGCAGTATTTT. This codes for CASSLRASYPTDTQYF.

This clone has only one observation. The V gene is TRBV7-3, the J gene TRBJ2-7; TRBD2 matches at 7 bases. This CDR3 spans 15 amino acids. V was clipped by 1 base and J by 2 bases; unmatched bases: 5. Looked up from germline, CDR1 is SGHTA and CDR2 is FQGTGA. CDR3 loop: CASSLRPSGPYEQYF. CDR3 nucleotide sequence: TGTGCCAGCAGCTTAAGGCCTAGCGGCCCCTACGAGCAGTACTTC.

This clone came up a few times. This sequence joins TRBV7-8 and TRBJ1-5, with TRBD1 matching over 10 bases. The CDR3 covers 17 residues. CDR1 and CDR2 from the germline V gene are SGHVS and FQNEAQ. V lost 5 bases to trimming and J lost 7 bases; unmatched junction nucleotides: 14. CDR3 bases: TGTGCCAGCAGCGTTGAACGACAGGGGGCCAGGGGACAGCCCCAGCATTTT. Encoded protein: CASSVERQGARGQPQHF.

This rearrangement joins TRBV2 to TRBJ2-1; 10 nucleotides match TRBD1. J lost 3 bases, V lost 6 bases, and 8 bases had no gene match. The CDR3 is made up of 16 amino acids. Germline lookup yields CDR1 SNHLY and CDR2 FYNNEI. The CDR3 nucleotides read TGTGCCAGCAGCGCACGACAGGGGGCAATCTACAATGAGCAGTTCTTC. Its translation is CASSARQGAIYNEQFF.

The chain uses TRBV7-2 and TRBJ1-1; D call uncertain. The germline V gene encodes CDR1 SGHTA and CDR2 FQGNSA. The CDR3 has 15 amino acids. The V end was cut by 3 bases, the J end by 1 base, with 12 bases between. The CDR3 is CASSFVEQSNTEAFF. The CDR3 DNA reads as TGTGCCAGCAGCTTCGTGGAACAGTCGAACACTGAAGCTTTCTTT.

Ten or more counts support this clone. The chain links TRBV20-1 to TRBJ2-3, with unresolved D. Germline V gene sequence: CDR1 DFQATT, CDR2 SNEGSKA (reference sequence). Deletions cut 4 bases from V and 6 bases from J, with 5 bases between. CDR3 length equals 10 residues. CDR3 nucleotide sequence: TGCAGTGCTATGTACGATACGCAGTATTTT. Encoded protein: CSAMYDTQYF.

In regard to this clone: Additional DNA sequences in this sample encode the identical CDR3. This chain connects TRBV7-3 to TRBJ2-7; 9 bases agree with TRBD2. CDR1 SGHTA and CDR2 FQGTGA come from the germline V gene. V dropped 4 bases and J dropped 4; count of bases not matched to a gene: 8. The CDR3 contains 15 residues. CDR3 in DNA: TGTGCCAGCAGCTCGGGACTAGCAGGCGCATACGAGCAGTACTTC. It specifies CASSSGLAGAYEQYF.

This clone has only one observation. V usage is TRBV5-1 and J usage is TRBJ2-1; TRBD2 agrees at 8 bases. Germline V CDR1 and CDR2: SGHRS, YFSETQ. CDR3 size: 14 residues. Unmatched junction bases numbered 5, after V lost 1 base and J lost 8 bases. The DNA of the CDR3 is TGCGCCAGCAGCTTGCCGGGAGGGGACGATGAGCAGTTCTTC. This gives the protein CASSLPGGDDEQFF.

Here the CDR3 reads CASTLAGGLEQYF. The CDR3 nucleotides read TGTGCCAGCACACTAGCGGGAGGGCTCGAGCAGTACTTC. The chain combines TRBV2 with TRBJ2-7; 13 nucleotides align to TRBD2. After removal of 7 bases from V and 6 bases from J, the junction contained 3 bases not matched to a gene. The CDR3 runs to 13 residues. Per the germline V gene, CDR1 is SNHLY and CDR2 is FYNNEI.

The chain recombines TRBV27 with TRBJ2-3, with D tentatively TRBD1 (6 bases). CDR1 and CDR2 from the germline V gene are MNHEY and SMNVEV (reference sequence). This CDR3 has 14 residues. With 1 base removed from V and 6 bases from J, the gap between germline ends came to 11 bases. This CDR3 reads CASSLWAGEDTQYF. The CDR3, as DNA: TGTGCCAGCAGTTTATGGGCAGGGGAGGATACGCAGTATTTT.

The rearrangement uses TRBV5-1 and TRBJ1-2, with D perhaps matching TRBD1 (6 bases). In germline, CDR1 is SGHRS, CDR2 YFSETQ. V was trimmed by 3 bases and J by 4 bases, leaving 13 bases between them. This CDR3 spans 14 amino acids. This CDR3 is CASSSSGAGYGYTF. The CDR3 DNA sequence: TGCGCCAGCAGCTCGTCAGGGGCGGGCTATGGCTACACCTTC.

The chain recombines TRBV5-1 with TRBJ2-3; TRBD2 matches at 10 bases. The CDR3 extends over 17 amino acids. The junction had 11 bases not matched to a gene; V was cut back by 3 bases and J by 4 bases. Germline V gene data show CDR1 as SGHRS and CDR2 as YFSETQ. The CDR3 nucleotides are TGCGCCAGCAGCTCAGGGTTAGCGGGAGGTCGCGCAGATACGCAGTATTTT. Its protein product is CASSSGLAGGRADTQYF.

The chain combines TRBV23-1 with TRBJ2-4; D is possibly TRBD2 (6 bases). TRBV23-1 is labeled an ORF, and its function is uncertain. The germline V and J ends were trimmed by 0 bases and 0 bases, with 12 bases remaining between them. The CDR3 is made up of 17 amino acids. Here the CDR3 reads CASSQSWEETAKNIQYF. The CDR3 DNA sequence: TGCGCCAGCAGTCAATCGTGGGAGGAAACAGCCAAAAACATTCAGTACTTC.